The rows below give T cell receptor beta chains drawn from one sample of a study of vaccination effects on CD4 cells after COVID-19. TCRdb's copy holds only in-frame clones and misses some; the assay was immunoSEQ multiplex PCR. The sample has about 66,000 clones; about 69% are singletons. No antigens are known for them. The sample was CD4+ T cells from PBMCs cultured without peptide, taken before COVID-19 vaccination. These receptors all come from a human donor who had a prior SARS-CoV-2 infection. Each CDR3 is given with its conserved first and last residue. The order of the fields is clone size, V gene, J gene, D gene, CDR3 protein, CDR3 DNA. The D gene is left open where the match is weak. Rows may omit the clone size; those that give it use once, few, many or a size class.

>.|TRBV25-1|TRBJ2-7|TRBD1
CASSEYPGQGATEQYF
TGTGCCAGCAGTGAATATCCGGGACAGGGTGCTACCGAGCAGTACTTC
>.|TRBV7-8|TRBJ2-5|.
CASRARWGGRMGTQYF
TGTGCCAGCAGGGCAAGGTGGGGGGGCCGAATGGGGACCCAGTACTTC
>.|TRBV4-2|TRBJ1-1|.
CASSPQNQGANTEAFF
TGTGCCAGCAGCCCCCAGAATCAGGGTGCTAACACTGAAGCTTTCTTT
>.|TRBV6-1|TRBJ2-3|.
CASSEARGTPADTQYF
TGTGCCAGCAGTGAAGCGAGGGGGACTCCCGCAGATACGCAGTATTTT
>.|TRBV1|TRBJ1-4|.
CTSSQDWDCTNEKLFF
TGCACCAGCAGCCAAGATTGGGACTGTACTAATGAAAAACTGTTTTTT
>.|TRBV30|TRBJ2-3|TRBD2
CAWSAGLVGNTQYF
TGTGCCTGGAGTGCCGGACTAGTAGGAAATACGCAGTATTTT
>.|TRBV24-1|TRBJ2-2|.
CATSDPGGELFF
TGTGCCACCAGTGACCCCGGCGGGGAGCTGTTTTTT
>.|TRBV19|TRBJ1-4|TRBD1
CASSTYRGPNEKLFF
TGTGCCAGTAGTACCTACAGGGGGCCTAATGAAAAACTGTTTTTT
>.|TRBV7-8|TRBJ1-6|.
CASSTTAGSYNSPLHF
TGTGCCAGCAGCACCACCGCGGGCTCCTATAATTCACCCCTCCACTTT
>few|TRBV7-7|TRBJ2-2|.
CASSPGNTGELFF
TGTGCTAGCAGCCCTGGGAACACCGGGGAGCTGTTTTTT
>.|TRBV4-3|TRBJ2-5|TRBD2
CASSQLAGEETQYF
TGCGCCAGCAGCCAATTAGCGGGAGAAGAGACCCAGTACTTC
>.|TRBV12-3/TRBV12-4|TRBJ1-5|.
CASSLSDRQPQHF
TGTGCCAGCAGTTTATCGGACAGACAGCCCCAGCATTTT
>few|TRBV11-1|TRBJ1-2|.
CASSQGRSTGYTF
TGTGCCAGCAGTCAGGGACGGAGTACGGGCTACACCTTC
>.|TRBV5-6|TRBJ2-7|.
CASRRGPDYEQYF
TGTGCCAGCCGACGGGGGCCCGATTACGAGCAGTACTTC
>.|TRBV5-1|TRBJ2-7|.
CASSLAQSSGVSPPQYF
TGCGCCAGCAGCTTGGCCCAAAGTAGCGGCGTCTCCCCCCCCCAGTACTTC
>.|TRBV19|TRBJ2-2|.
CASSIDVGTGELFF
TGTGCCAGTAGTATAGATGTCGGTACCGGGGAGCTGTTTTTT
>.|TRBV10-3|TRBJ1-4|.
CAISETAGSTNEKLFF
TGTGCCATCAGTGAAACAGCCGGGTCAACTAATGAAAAACTGTTTTTT
>.|TRBV5-5|TRBJ2-3|.
CASSPPPGLYTDTQYF
TGTGCCAGCAGCCCGCCCCCGGGACTCTACACAGATACGCAGTATTTT
>.|TRBV4-2|TRBJ2-2|TRBD2
CASSPSGTSGRTELFF
TGTGCCAGCAGCCCCTCCGGGACTAGCGGGAGGACGGAGCTGTTTTTT
>.|TRBV15|TRBJ1-6|.
CATSDPLDSPLHF
TGTGCCACCAGCGACCCCCTTGATTCACCCCTCCACTTT
>.|TRBV4-2|TRBJ2-1|.
CASSQGSERYYNEQFF
TGTGCCAGCAGCCAAGGTTCCGAGAGGTATTACAATGAGCAGTTCTTC
>.|TRBV19|TRBJ1-4|.
CASSVPLGGANEKLFF
TGTGCCAGTAGTGTCCCCCTAGGCGGGGCGAATGAAAAACTGTTTTTT
>.|TRBV7-5|TRBJ1-1|.
CARSLVVAGGLMISLDTEAFF
TGTGCCAGAAGCTTAGTAGTGGCAGGGGGTCTCATGATTTCCTTAGACACTGAAGCTTTCTTT
>.|TRBV19|TRBJ2-3|.
CASMEDGTDTQYF
TGTGCCAGTATGGAGGATGGCACAGATACGCAGTATTTT
>.|TRBV4-1|TRBJ2-3|.
CASSQYVVPDTQYF
TGCGCCAGCAGCCAATATGTAGTCCCAGATACGCAGTATTTT
>.|TRBV5-1|TRBJ1-2|.
CASSLDGYGYTF
TGCGCCAGCAGCCTGGACGGCTATGGCTACACCTTC
>few|TRBV3-1/TRBV3-2|TRBJ2-2|.
CASSSQGRGGELFF
TGTGCCAGCAGCTCTCAGGGTCGTGGCGGGGAGCTGTTTTTT
>.|TRBV7-9|TRBJ2-5|TRBD2
CASSLALAGDSWETQYF
TGTGCCAGCAGCTTAGCACTAGCGGGAGACTCATGGGAGACCCAGTACTTC
>few|TRBV21-1|TRBJ1-5|.
CASANTQGGCNQPQHF
TGTGCCAGCGCCAATACTCAGGGGGGATGCAATCAGCCCCAGCATTTT
>.|TRBV18|TRBJ1-3|.
CASSPQGVSGNTIYF
TGTGCCAGCTCACCACAGGGGGTCTCTGGAAACACCATATATTTT
>few|TRBV10-3|TRBJ2-7|TRBD1
CAITRDRGGEQYF
TGTGCCATCACCCGGGACAGGGGAGGAGAGCAGTACTTC
>medium-sized|TRBV27|TRBJ2-7|TRBD1
CASGVRQGSSGEQYF
TGTGCCAGCGGTGTCCGACAGGGGAGCTCGGGCGAGCAGTACTTC
>.|TRBV11-2|TRBJ2-3|TRBD1
CASRRGLADTQYF
TGTGCCAGTCGCAGGGGGCTAGCAGATACGCAGTATTTT
>.|TRBV7-9|TRBJ2-2|TRBD1
CASSSNRDRTTGELFF
TGTGCCAGCAGTTCAAACCGGGACAGGACCACCGGGGAGCTGTTTTTT
>.|TRBV4-2|TRBJ2-3|.
CASSRNEAYTDTQYF
TGTGCCAGCAGCCGGAATGAGGCGTACACAGATACGCAGTATTTT
>few|TRBV5-1|TRBJ2-3|.
CASSLPSDYTDTQYF
TGCGCCAGCAGCTTGCCTAGCGACTACACAGATACGCAGTATTTT
>once|TRBV7-2|TRBJ2-5|.
CASSLGPRGALAETQYF
TGTGCCAGCAGCTTAGGGCCTCGGGGAGCTTTGGCAGAGACCCAGTACTTC
>.|TRBV13|TRBJ2-2|TRBD2
CASSLGGGLTGELFF
TGTGCCAGCAGCTTAGGCGGGGGGTTAACCGGGGAGCTGTTTTTT
>few|TRBV5-6|TRBJ2-7|TRBD2
CASSLASGRASYEQYF
TGTGCCAGCAGCTTGGCCAGCGGGAGGGCTTCCTACGAGCAGTACTTC
>.|TRBV7-9|TRBJ1-3|.
CASSLLFGDNSGNTIYF
TGTGCCAGCAGCTTACTCTTCGGGGACAACTCTGGAAACACCATATATTTT
>.|TRBV6-6|TRBJ2-2|.
CASSGLNTGELFF
TGTGCCAGCAGCGGACTCAACACCGGGGAGCTGTTTTTT
>.|TRBV5-3|TRBJ1-1|.
CARSLLHDPEAFF
TGTGCCAGAAGCTTGCTCCATGACCCTGAAGCTTTCTTT
>.|TRBV6-7|TRBJ1-4|.
CASSYLDGLEGGEKLFF
TGTGCCAGCAGTTACCTGGACGGCCTTGAGGGGGGTGAAAAACTGTTTTTT
>.|TRBV27|TRBJ2-1|TRBD2
CASSSWWREGPINEQFF
TGTGCCAGCAGTTCGTGGTGGCGGGAGGGCCCTATAAATGAGCAGTTCTTC